The 30 T cell receptor beta chains below come from one sample, sequenced in a study of cytomegalovirus exposure and HLA in healthy donors. This PCR relied on a set of 60 Vbeta primers and 13 Jbeta primers. TCRdb keeps only in-frame clones here, not all; method: immunoSEQ multiplex PCR. The sample lists 200,000 to 300,000 clones, roughly 80% occurring once. The sequenced sample was PBMCs. The source of these receptors is a woman aged 40 to 50 in good health and CMV-seropositive.

This chain connects TRBV9 to TRBJ2-5, with 7 bases fitting TRBD2. The V segment lost 0 bases and the J segment 5 bases; nucleotides outside the gene matches: 10. The length of the CDR3 is 16 residues. CDR1 SGDLS and CDR2 YYNGEE come from the germline V gene. CDR3 loop: CASSVARGGTRETQYF. The CDR3 bases are TGTGCCAGCAGCGTAGCTCGCGGGGGTACGAGGGAGACCCAGTACTTC.

This clone was counted only a few times. V is TRBV6-1 and J is TRBJ2-7, with 10 bases matching TRBD1. V shed 4 bases and J 7 bases; nucleotides not matched to a gene: 13. The CDR3 contains 16 residues. Germline lookup yields CDR1 MNHNS and CDR2 SASEGT. Here the CDR3 reads CASSADRDRGTGEQYF. DNA of the CDR3: TGTGCCAGCAGTGCAGACCGGGACAGGGGTACGGGTGAGCAGTACTTC.

The chain links TRBV19 to TRBJ2-7, with TRBD2 matching 8 bases. Trimming cost V 5 bases and J 2 bases; bases outside gene matches: 8. CDR1 LNHDA and CDR2 SQIVND come from the germline V gene (reference sequence). This CDR3 spans 15 amino acids. CDR3 protein: CASSLTSGPTYEQYF. CDR3 nucleotides: TGTGCCAGTAGTCTTACTAGCGGACCGACCTACGAGCAGTACTTC.

This clone was seen a few times. The chain combines TRBV28 with TRBJ1-2; 8 bases align to TRBD1. The J segment lost 5 bases and the V segment lost 3 bases, leaving 8 bases of the junction unmatched. There are 15 residues in the CDR3. From germline, CDR1 is MDHEN and CDR2 SYDVKM. The CDR3 DNA reads TGTGCCAGCAGTTTGGGGGCAGGGGGCGGGTATGGCTACACCTTC. This encodes CASSLGAGGGYGYTF.

The J gene is TRBJ2-5, the V gene TRBV5-4; 10 bases align to TRBD1. This CDR3 region has 14 residues. J lost 5 bases, V lost 4 bases, and 5 bases had no gene match. In germline, CDR1 is SGHNT, CDR2 YYREEE (reference sequence). The CDR3 DNA reads TGTGCCAGCAGCCCGACAGGGGGCGGTGAGACCCAGTACTTC. Its translation is CASSPTGGGETQYF.

For this clone: The same CDR3 is also encoded by other DNA sequences in this sample. The genes are TRBV4-1 and TRBJ2-7; possibly TRBD2 for D (5 bases). V lost 0 bases and J lost 4, with 7 bases in between. Germline V lookup: CDR1 MGHRA, CDR2 YSYEKL. The CDR3 totals 13 residues. DNA of the CDR3: TGCGCCAGCAGCCAAGAACCGGGGTACGAGCAGTACTTC. Translating gives CASSQEPGYEQYF.

This sequence joins TRBV4-1 and TRBJ2-1; TRBD1 matches 9 bases. The CDR3 is made up of 15 amino acids. Germline V gives CDR1 MGHRA, CDR2 YSYEKL. The junction had 6 bases not matched to a gene; V was cut back by 4 bases and J by 5 bases. The CDR3 sequence: CASSPRDRANNEQFF. DNA of the CDR3: TGCGCCAGCAGCCCCCGGGACAGGGCAAACAATGAGCAGTTCTTC.

The rearrangement links TRBV6-5 to TRBJ1-4, with D uncertain. Trimming shortened V by 5 bases and J by 8 bases, and 12 bases separated the two germline ends. Germline CDR1 and CDR2: MNHEY and SVGAGI. The CDR3 has 13 residues. CDR3: CASSPRLNEKLFF. The CDR3, as DNA: TGTGCCAGCAGTCCTCGACTCAACGAAAAACTGTTTTTT.

This clone was observed a handful of times. The rearrangement links TRBV6-6 to TRBJ1-1, with TRBD1 identical over 8 bases. The CDR3 has 15 amino acids. Trimming cost V 5 bases and J 4 bases; bases outside gene matches: 9. The V gene's germline CDR1 is MNHNY and CDR2 SVGAGI (reference sequence). The CDR3 sequence: CASSNQGQGSTEAFF. DNA of the CDR3: TGTGCCAGCAGTAACCAAGGACAGGGCAGCACTGAAGCTTTCTTT.

The chain's CDR3 is CAWSVSQTNWNYGYTF. Written as DNA, the CDR3 is TGTGCCTGGAGTGTATCCCAGACTAACTGGAACTATGGCTACACCTTC. The chain is built from TRBV30 and TRBJ1-2, with D unresolved. CDR1 is GTSNPN and CDR2 is SVGIG in the germline V gene (reference sequence). CDR3 size: 16 residues. The germline V and J ends were trimmed by 0 bases and 2 bases, with 16 bases remaining between them.

This chain uses TRBV4-3 with TRBJ1-2; possible D gene TRBD1, 5 bases. Trimming pared 4 bases from V and 4 bases from J, leaving 19 bases between. The CDR3 spans 16 residues. The germline V gene encodes CDR1 LGHNA and CDR2 YSLEER. The CDR3 region is CASSRGEGHLAYGYTF. The CDR3 DNA follows: TGCGCCAGCAGCCGAGGGGAGGGGCACTTAGCCTATGGCTACACCTTC.

The J gene is TRBJ2-3, the V gene TRBV30; 8 bases map to TRBD2. This CDR3 region has 16 residues. CDR1 is GTSNPN and CDR2 is SVGIG in the germline V gene (reference sequence). The V gene end was trimmed by 0 bases and the J gene end by 9 bases; junction bases not matched to a gene: 14. CDR3 nucleotides: TGTGCCTGGAGTGTGGGGCTAGCGGGCCGGGCAAGCACGCAGTATTTT. This gives the protein CAWSVGLAGRASTQYF.

This clone turned up a few times. This chain links TRBV10-3 with TRBJ1-4; 9 nucleotides agree with TRBD1. The CDR3 is made up of 16 amino acids. Germline V gives CDR1 ENHRY, CDR2 SYGVKD. J gave up 4 bases and V 3 bases, and 6 bases lay outside the gene matches. The CDR3 sequence is CAISDLRQGDNEKLFF. Written as DNA, the CDR3 is TGTGCCATCAGTGACCTTCGACAGGGGGATAATGAAAAACTGTTTTTT.

The chain joins TRBV9 to TRBJ1-2, with 8 bases aligning to TRBD1. V lost 4 bases and J lost 10; bases outside the gene matches: 15. The CDR3 is 15 residues long. Germline assignment: CDR1 SGDLS and CDR2 YYNGEE. CDR3 region: CASSPTDRVDWDYTF. The CDR3 DNA is TGTGCCAGCAGCCCCACGGACAGGGTAGATTGGGACTACACCTTC.

The sample holds one count of this clone. The chain combines TRBV10-3 with TRBJ2-5; TRBD2 might be the D (5 bases). The CDR3 extends over 13 amino acids. V was trimmed by 6 bases and J by 4 bases, leaving 12 bases between them. Germline CDR1 and CDR2: ENHRY and SYGVKD. Here the CDR3 DNA reads TGTGCCATCAGGGACTCCCCTCCAGAGACCCAGTACTTC. Protein: CAIRDSPPETQYF.

The CDR3 DNA reads TGCGCCAGCAGCTTGTCCAGCGGGGGCTACGAGCAGTACTTC. It is translated as CASSLSSGGYEQYF. The rearrangement joins TRBV5-1 to TRBJ2-5; 8 bases fit TRBD2. The last part of the DNA fits TRBJ2-7 better; the J call may be wrong. From germline, CDR1 is SGHRS and CDR2 YFSETQ. The CDR3 covers 14 residues.

The rearrangement joins TRBV5-6 to TRBJ1-4; unclear D gene. V was pared by 4 bases and J by 0 bases, with 7 bases between. Germline V gene sequence: CDR1 SGHDT, CDR2 YYEEEE. This CDR3 comprises 14 residues. CDR3 residues: CASSPRTTNEKLFF. CDR3 DNA sequence: TGTGCCAGCAGCCCGAGGACAACTAATGAAAAACTGTTTTTT. Full variable domain (remainder filled in from reference TRBV5-6 and TRBJ1-4): DAGVTQSPTHLIKTRGQQVTLRCSPKSGHDTVSWYQQALGQGPQFIFQYYEEEERQRGNFPDRFSGHQFPNYSSELNVNALLLGDSALYLCASSPRTTNEKLFFGSGTQLSVL.

This sequence joins TRBV5-8 and TRBJ1-1; D gene uncertain. The germline CDR1 and CDR2 sequences are SGHTS and YDEGEE. Trimming cost V 1 base and J 5 bases, with 6 bases left between them. The CDR3 has 12 amino acids. The CDR3 protein is CASSLFKTEAFF. The DNA of the CDR3 is TGTGCCAGCAGCTTGTTCAAAACTGAAGCTTTCTTT.

The chain is built from TRBV7-6 and TRBJ2-2; D is ambiguous. The V gene's germline CDR1 is SGHVS and CDR2 FNYEAQ. V lost 3 bases, J lost 3 bases, and 20 bases lay in between. The CDR3 totals 18 residues. The CDR3 protein is CASSLEHPSSTYTGELFF. CDR3 nucleotide sequence: TGTGCCAGCAGCTTGGAGCACCCCTCCTCTACTTACACCGGGGAGCTGTTTTTT.

The V and J genes are TRBV14 and TRBJ2-3; 8 bases match TRBD1. V shed 1 base and J 3 bases; nucleotides not matched to a gene: 3. Per the germline V gene, CDR1 is SGHDN and CDR2 is FVKESK. The CDR3 has 15 amino acids. CDR3 sequence: CASSQGTGWTDTQYF. The CDR3, as DNA: TGTGCCAGCAGCCAAGGGACAGGGTGGACAGATACGCAGTATTTT. The variable domain in full, with the rest retrieved from reference TRBV14 and TRBJ2-3, is EAGVTQFPSHSVIEKGQTVTLRCDPISGHDNLYWYRRVMGKEIKFLLHFVKESKQDESGMPNNRFLAERTGGTYSTLKVQPAELEDSGVYFCASSQGTGWTDTQYFGPGTRLTVL.

This clone was found once. The chain carries TRBV6-5 and TRBJ2-1, with D possibly being TRBD1 (5 bases). The CDR3 extends over 14 amino acids. Between the trimmed V and J ends, which lost 5 bases and 5 bases, there was a span of 13 bases. Germline V gene lookup returns CDR1 MNHEY and CDR2 SVGAGI. CDR3 sequence: CASSPARVNNEQFF. The CDR3 DNA reads TGTGCCAGCAGTCCCGCCAGGGTAAACAATGAGCAGTTCTTC.

This clone was detected only a few times. The chain uses TRBV30 and TRBJ1-4, with a tentative D call TRBD1 (5 bases). Germline V lookup: CDR1 GTSNPN, CDR2 SVGIG (reference sequence). V dropped 2 bases and J dropped 8 bases, with 12 bases sitting between them. The CDR3 spans 13 residues. The CDR3 sequence is CAWSPTTAEKLFF. The CDR3, as DNA: TGTGCCTGGAGTCCGACGACAGCCGAAAAACTGTTTTTT.

The rearrangement joins TRBV5-1 to TRBJ2-2, with 9 bases matching TRBD2. CDR1 and CDR2 from the germline V gene are SGHRS and YFSETQ. V gave up 1 base and J gave up 2 bases; unmatched junction bases: 18. This CDR3 region has 21 residues. CDR3 protein: CASSLRGVRRLAESNTGELFF. For the CDR3, the DNA is TGCGCCAGCAGCTTGAGAGGGGTCAGGCGACTAGCGGAAAGTAACACCGGGGAGCTGTTTTTT.

This clone showed up just once. V and J are TRBV6-1 and TRBJ2-1; the D gene is possibly TRBD1 (5 bases). Germline CDR1 reads MNHNS; CDR2 reads SASEGT. The germline V and J ends were trimmed by 2 bases and 7 bases, with 18 bases remaining between them. The CDR3 is made up of 16 amino acids. CDR3 protein: CASSEYRSAGWNEQFF. In nucleotides, the CDR3 is TGTGCCAGCAGTGAATATAGGTCGGCAGGGTGGAATGAGCAGTTCTTC.

A word on this clone: The same CDR3 arises from other DNA sequences in this sample as well. V is TRBV7-9 and J is TRBJ1-1; D gene uncertain. The V gene lost 2 bases and the J gene lost 1 base, with 5 bases spanning the gap. The germline V gene encodes CDR1 SEHNR and CDR2 FQNEAQ (reference sequence). This CDR3 contains 13 residues. CDR3 in amino acids: CASSLSGNTEAFF. The CDR3 region has the DNA TGTGCCAGCAGCTTATCGGGGAACACTGAAGCTTTCTTT.

The chain carries TRBV6-5 and TRBJ1-1; a weak D match, TRBD1 (6 bases). The CDR3 extends over 14 amino acids. Trimming left V 6 bases short and J 9 bases short, with 20 bases between. CDR1 is MNHEY, CDR2 SVGAGI, per germline. Here the CDR3 reads CASRPPTQGLKAFF. The CDR3 DNA sequence: TGTGCCAGCAGACCCCCGACCCAGGGGCTAAAAGCTTTCTTT.

J is TRBJ2-2 and V is TRBV5-5; TRBD1 agrees at 9 bases. The CDR3 consists of 15 residues. J lost 7 bases, V lost 4 bases, and 8 bases had no gene match. The germline gives CDR1 SGHKS, CDR2 YYEKEE (reference sequence). CDR3 bases: TGTGCCAGCAGCAGACGGACAGGGGCGGGCGGGGAGCTGTTTTTT. Translating it yields CASSRRTGAGGELFF.

The rearrangement joins TRBV4-2 to TRBJ2-3; D gene uncertain. The length of the CDR3 is 13 residues. The germline V gene encodes CDR1 LGHNA and CDR2 YNFKEQ. The V gene lost 6 bases and the J gene lost 9 bases, with 16 bases spanning the gap. CDR3 residues: CASRKDRLSTQYF. The CDR3 DNA follows: TGTGCCAGCAGGAAAGATCGACTCTCCACGCAGTATTTT.

Only a few counts were recorded for this clone. The chain uses TRBV6-1 and TRBJ1-1; D uncertain. The V gene's germline CDR1 is MNHNS and CDR2 SASEGT. This CDR3 is built from 15 residues. Deletions cut 3 bases from V and 4 bases from J, with 15 bases between. The CDR3, as DNA: TGTGCCAGCAGTGAGGTGGCGGATGGAGGCACTGAAGCTTTCTTT. Translating it yields CASSEVADGGTEAFF.

Only a few counts were recorded for this clone. V is TRBV4-3 and J is TRBJ2-1; 9 nucleotides line up with TRBD1. Germline CDR1 LGHNA, CDR2 YSLEER. CDR3 length: 14 amino acids. The J segment lost 3 bases and the V segment lost 3 bases, leaving 0 bases of the junction unmatched. CDR3 region: CASSQGQGYNEQFF. DNA for the CDR3: TGCGCCAGCAGCCAGGGACAGGGCTACAATGAGCAGTTCTTC.